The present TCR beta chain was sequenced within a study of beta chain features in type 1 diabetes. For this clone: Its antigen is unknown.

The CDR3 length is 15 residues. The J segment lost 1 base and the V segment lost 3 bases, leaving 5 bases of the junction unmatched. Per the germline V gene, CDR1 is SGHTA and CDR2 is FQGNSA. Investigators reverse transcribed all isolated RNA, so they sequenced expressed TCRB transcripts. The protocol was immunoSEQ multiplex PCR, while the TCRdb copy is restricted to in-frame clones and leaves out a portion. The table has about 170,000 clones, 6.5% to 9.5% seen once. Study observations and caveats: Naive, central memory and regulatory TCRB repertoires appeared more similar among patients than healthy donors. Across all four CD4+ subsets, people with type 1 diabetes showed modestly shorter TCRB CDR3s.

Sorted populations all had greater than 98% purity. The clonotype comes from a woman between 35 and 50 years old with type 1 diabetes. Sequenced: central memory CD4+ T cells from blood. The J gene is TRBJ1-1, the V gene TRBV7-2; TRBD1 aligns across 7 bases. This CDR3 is CASSFRQGQNTEAFF. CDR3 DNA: TGTGCCAGCAGCTTTCGACAGGGCCAGAACACTGAAGCTTTCTTT.